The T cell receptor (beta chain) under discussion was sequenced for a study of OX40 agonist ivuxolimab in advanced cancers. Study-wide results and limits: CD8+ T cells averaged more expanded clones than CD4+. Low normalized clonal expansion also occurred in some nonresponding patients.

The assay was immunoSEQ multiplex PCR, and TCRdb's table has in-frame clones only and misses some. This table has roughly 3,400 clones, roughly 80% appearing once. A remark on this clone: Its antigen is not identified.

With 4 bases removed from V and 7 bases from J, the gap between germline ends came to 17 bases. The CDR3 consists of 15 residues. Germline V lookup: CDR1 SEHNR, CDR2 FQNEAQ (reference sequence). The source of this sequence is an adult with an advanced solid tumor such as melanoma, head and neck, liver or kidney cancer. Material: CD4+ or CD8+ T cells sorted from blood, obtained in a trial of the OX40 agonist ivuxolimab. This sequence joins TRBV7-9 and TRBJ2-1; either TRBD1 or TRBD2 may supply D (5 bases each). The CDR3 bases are TGTGCCAGCAGCTCGGGACCTGGAATAATAAATGAGCAGTTCTTC. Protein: CASSSGPGIINEQFF.